Included here is one T cell receptor (beta chain) sequence, with context. Germline CDR1 reads MDHEN; CDR2 reads SYDVKM. The CDR3 loop spans 14 amino acids. V shed 5 bases and J shed 8 bases, with 16 bases lying between them. As originally analysed: Scientists estimated how many nucleated cells there were by amplifying reference gene primers. Sequencing used immunoSEQ multiplex PCR; TCRdb keeps in-frame clones, though not all of them. Clone size and the V and J calls come from that table; the DNA yielded D and trimming. This table has some 150,000 clones, 85% to 90% appearing once. The data originate from a study of blood T cell repertoires in COVID-19. Study background: T cells, B-cell-depleted T cells, or PBMCs supplied cDNA or gDNA.

The TCR sequence derives from a human donor in a cohort sampled during active COVID-19. Material: peripheral blood. This sequence joins TRBV28 and TRBJ1-5; D is undetermined. The DNA for the CDR3 is TGTGCCAGCAGTCCCCCCCTAGCCGGGAAGCCCCAGCATTTT. Its protein is CASSPPLAGKPQHF.